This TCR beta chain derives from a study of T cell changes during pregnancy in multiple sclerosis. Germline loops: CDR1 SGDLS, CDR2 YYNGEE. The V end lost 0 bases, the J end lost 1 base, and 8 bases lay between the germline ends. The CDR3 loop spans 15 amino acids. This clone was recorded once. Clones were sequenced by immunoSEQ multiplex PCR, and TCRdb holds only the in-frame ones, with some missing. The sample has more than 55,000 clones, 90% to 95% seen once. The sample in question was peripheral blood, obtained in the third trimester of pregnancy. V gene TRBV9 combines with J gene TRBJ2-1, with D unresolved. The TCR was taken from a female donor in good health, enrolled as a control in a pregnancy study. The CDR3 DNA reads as TGTGCCAGCAGCGTAGATAGCCCTTCCTACAATGAGCAGTTCTTC. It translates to CASSVDSPSYNEQFF.